The 29 T cell receptor beta chains below were found in one sample sequenced in a study of blood T cells in healthy people across ages. Together with a sample-barcoded 5' primer, a J-beta primer mix was included in a second PCR lasting roughly 6 to 12 cycles. In TCRdb, the 5' RACE reads were re-called with MiXCR into one record per CDR3 protein. The table includes roughly 680,000 distinct CDR3 sequences, over 40% detected once. The sequencing input was blood. These receptors were collected from an elderly woman in good health.

As regards this clonotype: At one boundary the junction diverges from the germline segment, which might be a read error. The J gene is TRBJ2-7, the V gene TRBV18; D remains unclear. The CDR3 totals 13 residues. CDR1 and CDR2 from the germline V gene are KGHSH and LQKENI. The CDR3 loop is CAGSLLSSYEQYF. CDR3 coding DNA: TGTGCCGGCTCACTGCTAAGCTCCTACGAGCAGTACTTC.

Comment on this clonotype: A much bigger clone sits one base away, suggesting this may be a read error. V gene TRBV14 combines with J gene TRBJ2-1, with D hard to call. Trimming took off 3 bases at V and 2 bases at J, with 8 bases between the two ends. This CDR3 spans 14 amino acids. From germline, CDR1 is SGHDN and CDR2 FVKESK. The CDR3: CASSHRSAYNEQFF. CDR3 nucleotide sequence: TGTGCCAGCAGCCACCGGAGCGCCTACAATGAGCAGTTCTTC. Supplemented by reference TRBV14 and TRBJ2-1, the full variable domain reads EAGVTQFPSHSVIEKGQTVTLRCDPISGHDNLYWYRRVMGKEIKFLLHFVKESKQDESGMPNNRFLAERTGGTYSTLKVQPAELEDSGVYFCASSHRSAYNEQFFGPGTRLTVL.

Of note for this clonotype: A junction boundary mismatches the germline segment, possibly from a read error. This chain joins TRBV7-9 and TRBJ2-2; the D call may be TRBD1 or TRBD2 (5 bases each). From germline, CDR1 is SEHNR and CDR2 FQNEAQ (reference sequence). The length of the CDR3 is 14 residues. The chain's CDR3 is CASSSSGGTGEPFF. CDR3 in DNA: TGTGCCAGCAGCTCGAGTGGGGGAACCGGGGAGCCGTTTTTT.

This clonotype was seen a handful of times. This chain links TRBV5-1 with TRBJ2-2; 7 bases are a match to TRBD2. Losses at the gene ends were 4 bases for V and 7 bases for J; bases not matched to a gene: 10. This CDR3 contains 15 residues. Germline values: CDR1 SGHRS, CDR2 YFSETQ. The CDR3 sequence: CASSERTSGDGELFF. CDR3 sequence (DNA): TGCGCCAGCAGCGAACGGACTAGTGGGGACGGGGAGCTGTTTTTT.

V and J are TRBV9 and TRBJ2-1, with 10 bases lining up with TRBD2. CDR1 is SGDLS and CDR2 is YYNGEE in the germline V gene. The trim removed 4 bases at V and 8 bases at J, leaving 9 bases unmatched. This CDR3 has 15 residues. The CDR3 DNA sequence: TGTGCCAGCAGCCCCAGGGTAGCGGGAGGAGATGAGCAGTTCTTC. It specifies CASSPRVAGGDEQFF.

As concerns this clonotype: This may be a read error: a much more frequent sequence differs by one nucleotide. The V call is TRBV29-1, the J call TRBJ2-5, with 9 bases lining up with TRBD1. With 4 bases clipped from V and 11 bases from J, the junction kept 11 bases outside the gene matches. Germline V CDR1 and CDR2: SQVTM, ANQGSEA. The CDR3 totals 13 residues. The CDR3 DNA sequence: TGCAGCGTTGGGGGACAGGGCTTAAATGAGCAGTACTTC. Its translation: CSVGGQGLNEQYF.

V is TRBV20-1 and J is TRBJ2-2; the D is unclear. This CDR3 spans 13 amino acids. Germline CDR1 reads DFQATT; CDR2 reads SNEGSKA (reference sequence). Trimming removed 1 base at V and 0 bases at J, with 3 bases between. The CDR3: CSARAPNTGELFF. As DNA, the CDR3 is TGCAGTGCTAGAGCACCGAACACCGGGGAGCTGTTTTTT.

With respect to this clonotype: A clone one base away is much larger, so this may be a read error. V and J are TRBV28 and TRBJ2-1, with TRBD2 identical over 8 bases. Matching the DNA end better, TRBJ2-7 makes the J call doubtful. The germline V gene encodes CDR1 MDHEN and CDR2 SYDVKM. The CDR3 contains 15 residues. Here the CDR3 reads CASSTGGVPYNEQYF. As DNA, the CDR3 is TGTGCCAGCAGCACCGGGGGGGTACCCTACAATGAGCAGTACTTC.

The V and J genes are TRBV6-6 and TRBJ2-7; 9 bases match TRBD1. In germline, CDR1 is MNHNY, CDR2 SVGAGI (reference sequence). The V segment lost 4 bases and the J segment 3 bases; nucleotides outside the gene matches: 7. This CDR3 comprises 15 residues. The CDR3 DNA sequence: TGTGCCAGCAGTTCGGGACAGGGAGAGATCTACGAGCAGTACTTC. This translates into CASSSGQGEIYEQYF.

This clonotype has ten or more counts. The chain has TRBV2 and TRBJ2-7; 10 positions agree with TRBD2. From germline, CDR1 is SNHLY and CDR2 FYNNEI. CDR3 length: 14 amino acids. Trimming at V came to 8 bases and at J to 3 bases, leaving 7 bases not matched to a gene. DNA for the CDR3: TGTGCCAGCGTGAGGACTAGCGGTAACTACGAGCAGTACTTC. Translating gives CASVRTSGNYEQYF.

This clonotype was observed a few times. The gene calls are TRBV2 and TRBJ1-4; D unclear. CDR1 is SNHLY, CDR2 FYNNEI, per germline. V lost 4 bases and J lost 8, with 8 bases in between. The CDR3 extends over 12 amino acids. The CDR3 region is CASSGTVEKLFF. The CDR3 DNA sequence: TGTGCCAGCAGTGGAACAGTCGAAAAACTGTTTTTT.

The chain carries TRBV9 and TRBJ2-3; 8 bases agree with TRBD1. The J segment lost 0 bases and the V segment lost 4 bases, leaving 4 bases of the junction unmatched. The CDR3 sequence is 15 residues long. Looked up from germline, CDR1 is SGDLS and CDR2 is YYNGEE. The CDR3 region has the DNA TGTGCCAGCAGCCCAGGGGGCTTAAGCACAGATACGCAGTATTTT. It encodes CASSPGGLSTDTQYF.

This clonotype was counted only a few times. One base away lies a much larger clone, so this may be a sequencing read error. V gene TRBV29-1 combines with J gene TRBJ2-1; D perhaps matches TRBD2 (6 bases). The length of the CDR3 is 13 residues. The germline V and J ends were trimmed by 7 bases and 14 bases, with 24 bases remaining between them. Per the germline V gene, CDR1 is SQVTM and CDR2 is ANQGSEA. The CDR3 DNA follows: TGCAGCGCACGGCCCCTTACTAGCTTAGACGAGTTCTTC. Translation gives CSARPLTSLDEFF.

This clonotype was recorded at least ten times. The chain carries TRBV4-1 and TRBJ1-5, with TRBD1 identical over 7 bases. The ends lost 0 bases at V and 2 bases at J; junction bases unmatched: 10. The CDR3 length is 18 residues. The V gene's germline CDR1 is MGHRA and CDR2 YSYEKL. The CDR3 loop reads CASSQELRGTLGNQPQHF. The CDR3 nucleotides read TGCGCCAGCAGCCAAGAACTCAGGGGGACGCTAGGCAATCAGCCCCAGCATTTT.

The V gene is TRBV5-1, the J gene TRBJ1-2; possible D gene TRBD1, 6 bases. Looked up from germline, CDR1 is SGHRS and CDR2 is YFSETQ. The ends were cut back, 0 bases at V and 7 bases at J, with 10 bases in the middle. The CDR3 consists of 13 residues. CDR3 amino acids: CASSLVPGAGYTF. The CDR3 DNA reads as TGCGCCAGCAGCTTGGTGCCAGGGGCTGGCTACACCTTC. The full variable domain, its missing parts supplied by reference TRBV5-1 and TRBJ1-2, is KAGVTQTPRYLIKTRGQQVTLSCSPISGHRSVSWYQQTPGQGLQFLFEYFSETQRNKGNFPGRFSGRQFSNSRSEMNVSTLELGDSALYLCASSLVPGAGYTFGSGTRLTVV.

This clonotype showed up just a few times. This rearrangement joins TRBV5-1 to TRBJ1-6, with 7 nucleotides matching TRBD1. V lost 4 bases to trimming and J lost 8 bases; unmatched junction nucleotides: 9. The CDR3 covers 15 residues. Germline V CDR1 and CDR2: SGHRS, YFSETQ. DNA of the CDR3: TGCGCCAGCAGCCTCACCCCAGGGGGGTATTCACCCCTCCACTTT. Protein: CASSLTPGGYSPLHF.

CDR3 DNA sequence: TGTGCCAGCAGCTTTCAGACAGGAGTAAGGACACCCCTCCACTTT. Encoded protein: CASSFQTGVRTPLHF. This chain links TRBV7-3 with TRBJ1-6, with D perhaps matching TRBD1 (6 bases). Trimming stripped 3 bases from V and 11 bases from J, with 17 bases between. CDR3 size: 15 residues. The germline gives CDR1 SGHTA, CDR2 FQGTGA. The full variable domain, with the rest looked up from reference TRBV7-3 and TRBJ1-6, is GAGVSQTPSNKVTEKGKYVELRCDPISGHTALYWYRQSLGQGPEFLIYFQGTGAADDSGLPNDRFFAVRPEGSVSTLKIQRTERGDSAVYLCASSFQTGVRTPLHFGNGTRLTVT.

On this clonotype: A much larger clone sits a single nucleotide away, making a read error possible. This rearrangement joins TRBV20-1 to TRBJ2-5; 10 bases are a match to TRBD2. Trimming removed 5 bases from V and 1 base from J; junction bases left unmatched: 1. The CDR3 is 13 residues long. The V gene's germline CDR1 is DFQATT and CDR2 SNEGSKA (reference sequence). In DNA, the CDR3 is TGCAGTGCTGAGCGGGGGGGCCAAGAGACCCAGTACTTC. This sequence encodes CSAERGGQETQYF.

The sample holds many counts of this clonotype. The gene calls are TRBV30 and TRBJ1-5; tentative D call: TRBD1 (5 bases). Per the germline V gene, CDR1 is GTSNPN and CDR2 is SVGIG (reference sequence). This CDR3 is built from 13 residues. The CDR3 sequence is CALRGWPQGPQHF. In nucleotides, the CDR3 is TGTGCTCTAAGGGGTTGGCCCCAGGGGCCCCAGCATTTT. The whole variable domain, remainder taken from reference TRBV30 and TRBJ1-5, is SQTIHQWPATLVQPVGSPLSLECTVEGTSNPNLYWYRQAAGRGLQLLFYSVGIGQISSEVPQNLSASRPQDRQFILSSKKLLLSDSGFYLCALRGWPQGPQHFGDGTRLSIL.

Of note for this clonotype: A much larger clone lies a single base off, so this may be a read error. The rearrangement joins TRBV4-1 to TRBJ2-5; D not resolved. Germline CDR1 and CDR2: MGHRA and YSYEKL. The CDR3 length is 16 residues. The CDR3 loop is CANSQEGKPGNNEQYF. CDR3 coding DNA: TGCGCCAACAGCCAAGAAGGCAAGCCGGGTAACAATGAGCAGTACTTC.

This chain uses TRBV28 with TRBJ2-2, with D possibly matching TRBD1 (6 bases). V lost 8 bases and J lost 1, with 17 bases in between. The V gene's germline CDR1 is MDHEN and CDR2 SYDVKM. The CDR3 spans 16 residues. The chain's CDR3 is CASGPRTAMNTGELFF. The CDR3 region has the DNA TGTGCCAGCGGGCCACGGACAGCAATGAACACCGGGGAGCTGTTTTTT.

This clonotype was seen only a few times. This may be a read error, as it is one base from a much larger clone. The chain has TRBV6-5 and TRBJ2-5; no definite D call. The CDR3 is made up of 16 amino acids. Germline loops: CDR1 MNHEY, CDR2 SVGAGI. V lost 0 bases and J lost 11, with 22 bases in between. Here the CDR3 reads CASSYSRYSPLGEQYF. The CDR3 region has the DNA TGTGCCAGCAGTTACTCGCGATATAGTCCCCTCGGTGAGCAGTACTTC.

Concerning this clonotype itself: This sequence may be a read error, since a much larger clone differs from it by one base. The gene calls are TRBV9 and TRBJ2-1; no clear D. CDR1 and CDR2 from the germline V gene are SGDLS and YYNGEE. This CDR3 spans 14 amino acids. V was shortened by 0 bases and J by 2 bases, with 6 bases between the two germline ends. CDR3 sequence: CASSVVSPYNEQFF. In DNA form, the CDR3 reads TGTGCCAGCAGCGTAGTCAGCCCCTACAATGAGCAGTTCTTC.

This clonotype was counted once. J is TRBJ2-7 and V is TRBV28, with TRBD1 identical over 9 bases. The CDR3 runs to 16 residues. From germline, CDR1 is MDHEN and CDR2 SYDVKM. Trimming at V came to 10 bases and at J to 4 bases, leaving 17 bases not matched to a gene. The CDR3 region is CANRQPGTGKGYEQYF. The DNA for the CDR3 is TGTGCCAACAGGCAGCCCGGGACAGGGAAAGGGTACGAGCAGTACTTC.

As concerns this clonotype: A clone one base away is much larger, so this may be a read error. CDR3 in amino acids: CAGSADTGYEQYF. In DNA form, the CDR3 reads TGTGCCGGCAGTGCCGATACAGGGTACGAGCAGTACTTC. The V and J genes are TRBV2 and TRBJ2-4; possibly TRBD1 for D (6 bases). The J call may be faulty, since TRBJ2-7 better matches the DNA end. The CDR3 has 13 residues. The V gene's germline CDR1 is SNHLY and CDR2 FYNNEI.

This clonotype has a single count. This chain's CDR3 is CASREKSGALGEQFF. DNA of the CDR3: TGCGCCAGCAGGGAAAAGAGCGGGGCACTCGGTGAGCAGTTCTTC. The chain combines TRBV4-1 with TRBJ2-1; 7 nucleotides line up with TRBD2. This CDR3 has 15 amino acids. V lost 6 bases, J lost 9 bases, and 14 bases stayed unmatched. Germline CDR1 is MGHRA and CDR2 is YSYEKL.

About this clonotype: A read error may produce the germline difference seen at one junction end. The V gene is TRBV11-1, the J gene TRBJ2-4; TRBD1 aligns across 8 bases. Germline CDR1 reads SGHAT; CDR2 reads FQDESV (reference sequence). The CDR3 loop spans 13 amino acids. The DNA of the CDR3 is TGTGCCAGCAGCAAGGACAGGGTTAACATTCAGCACTTC. This translates into CASSKDRVNIQHF. Supplemented by reference TRBV11-1 and TRBJ2-4, the full variable domain reads EAEVAQSPRYKITEKSQAVAFWCDPISGHATLYWYRQILGQGPELLVQFQDESVVDDSQLPKDRFSAERLKGVDSTLKIQPAELGDSAMYLCASSKDRVNIQHFGAGTRLSVL.

This clonotype has only a few counts. The rearrangement links TRBV6-1 to TRBJ1-4; 7 nucleotides match TRBD1. V was pared by 4 bases and J by 10 bases, with 12 bases of the junction left unmatched. The germline V gene encodes CDR1 MNHNS and CDR2 SASEGT. The length of the CDR3 is 15 residues. The CDR3, as DNA: TGTGCCAGCAGTGGGGGACAGCCCACGCGGGGAAAACTGTTTTTT. The encoded protein is CASSGGQPTRGKLFF.

This chain links TRBV25-1 with TRBJ2-3; D is unresolved. Germline CDR1 MGHDK, CDR2 SYGVNS. Trimming pared 4 bases from V and 0 bases from J, leaving 11 bases between. The CDR3 spans 15 residues. Here the CDR3 DNA reads TGTGCCAGCAGTGCTCTCGGTAGTAGCACAGATACGCAGTATTTT. Translating it yields CASSALGSSTDTQYF. The complete variable domain, with remaining parts taken from reference TRBV25-1 and TRBJ2-3, reads EADIYQTPRYLVIGTGKKITLECSQTMGHDKMYWYQQDPGMELHLIHYSYGVNSTEKGDLSSESTVSRIRTEHFPLTLESARPSHTSQYLCASSALGSSTDTQYFGPGTRLTVL.